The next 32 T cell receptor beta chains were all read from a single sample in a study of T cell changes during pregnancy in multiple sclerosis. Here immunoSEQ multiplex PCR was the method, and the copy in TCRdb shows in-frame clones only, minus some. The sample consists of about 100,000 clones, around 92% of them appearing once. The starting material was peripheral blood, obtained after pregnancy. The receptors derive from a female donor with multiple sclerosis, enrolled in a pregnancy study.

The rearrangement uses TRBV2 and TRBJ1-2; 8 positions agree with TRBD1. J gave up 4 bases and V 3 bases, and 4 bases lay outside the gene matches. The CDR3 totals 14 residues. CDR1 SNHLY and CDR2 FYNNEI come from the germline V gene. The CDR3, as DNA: TGTGCCAGCAGTGACCCAGGGGGCAGCTATGGCTACACCTTC. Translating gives CASSDPGGSYGYTF.

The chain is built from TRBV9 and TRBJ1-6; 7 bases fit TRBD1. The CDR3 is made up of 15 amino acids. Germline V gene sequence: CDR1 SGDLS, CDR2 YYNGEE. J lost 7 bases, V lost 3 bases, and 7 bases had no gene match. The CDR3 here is CASSAVTGANSPLHF. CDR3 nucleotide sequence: TGTGCCAGCAGCGCAGTAACAGGGGCGAATTCACCCCTCCACTTT.

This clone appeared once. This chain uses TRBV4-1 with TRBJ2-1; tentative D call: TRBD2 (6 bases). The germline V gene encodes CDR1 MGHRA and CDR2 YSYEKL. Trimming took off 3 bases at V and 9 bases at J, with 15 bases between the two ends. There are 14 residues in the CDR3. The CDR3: CASSQEGRTAEQFF. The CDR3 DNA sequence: TGCGCCAGCAGCCAGGAGGGACGGACGGCTGAGCAGTTCTTC.

This chain's CDR3 is CASSLSGYTTDTQYF. CDR3 coding DNA: TGTGCCAGCAGCTTATCAGGGTATACGACAGATACGCAGTATTTT. This rearrangement joins TRBV7-6 to TRBJ2-3, with TRBD1 as a possible D gene (5 bases). The V end lost 2 bases, the J end lost 3 bases, and 12 bases lay between the germline ends. The V gene's germline CDR1 is SGHVS and CDR2 FNYEAQ. CDR3 length: 15 amino acids.

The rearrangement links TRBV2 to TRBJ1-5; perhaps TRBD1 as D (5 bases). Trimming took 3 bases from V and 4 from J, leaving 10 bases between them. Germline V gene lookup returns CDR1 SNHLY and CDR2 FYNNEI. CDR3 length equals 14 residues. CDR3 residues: CASSELRGNQPQHF. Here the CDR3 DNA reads TGTGCCAGCAGTGAGTTAAGGGGAAATCAGCCCCAGCATTTT. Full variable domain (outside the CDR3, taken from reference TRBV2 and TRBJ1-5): EPEVTQTPSHQVTQMGQEVILRCVPISNHLYFYWYRQILGQKVEFLVSFYNNEISEKSEIFDDQFSVERPDGSNFTLKIRSTKLEDSAMYFCASSELRGNQPQHFGDGTRLSIL.

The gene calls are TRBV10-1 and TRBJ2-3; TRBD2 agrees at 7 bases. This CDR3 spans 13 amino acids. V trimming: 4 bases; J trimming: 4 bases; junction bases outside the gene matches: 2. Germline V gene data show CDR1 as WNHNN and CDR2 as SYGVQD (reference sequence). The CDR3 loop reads CASSALAADTQYF. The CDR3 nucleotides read TGCGCCAGCAGTGCCCTAGCGGCAGATACGCAGTATTTT.

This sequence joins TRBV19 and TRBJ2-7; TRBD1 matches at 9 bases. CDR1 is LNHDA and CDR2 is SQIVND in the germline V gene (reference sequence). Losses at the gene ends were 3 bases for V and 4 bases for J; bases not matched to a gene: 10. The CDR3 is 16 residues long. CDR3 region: CASSILPDRGKYEQYF. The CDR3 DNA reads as TGTGCCAGTAGTATTCTACCAGACAGGGGGAAATACGAGCAGTACTTC.

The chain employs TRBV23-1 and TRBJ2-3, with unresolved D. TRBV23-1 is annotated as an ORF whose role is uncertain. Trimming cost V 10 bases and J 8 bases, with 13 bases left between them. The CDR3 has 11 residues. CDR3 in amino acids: CAILGTGTQYF. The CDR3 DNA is TGCGCCATTCTAGGCACCGGTACGCAGTATTTT.

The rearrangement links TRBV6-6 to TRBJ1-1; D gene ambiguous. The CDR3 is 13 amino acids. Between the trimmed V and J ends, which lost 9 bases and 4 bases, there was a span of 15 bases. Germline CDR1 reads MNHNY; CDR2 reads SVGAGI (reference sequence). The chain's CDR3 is CARLVSGSTEAFF. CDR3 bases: TGTGCCAGGTTGGTCAGTGGCAGCACTGAAGCTTTCTTT.

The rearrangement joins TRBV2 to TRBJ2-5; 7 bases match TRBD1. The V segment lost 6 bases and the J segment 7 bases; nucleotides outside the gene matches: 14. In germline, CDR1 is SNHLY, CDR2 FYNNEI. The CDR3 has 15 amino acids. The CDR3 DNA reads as TGTGCCAGCAGGGGGGACAGAACGTACCAGGGGACCCAGTACTTC. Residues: CASRGDRTYQGTQYF.

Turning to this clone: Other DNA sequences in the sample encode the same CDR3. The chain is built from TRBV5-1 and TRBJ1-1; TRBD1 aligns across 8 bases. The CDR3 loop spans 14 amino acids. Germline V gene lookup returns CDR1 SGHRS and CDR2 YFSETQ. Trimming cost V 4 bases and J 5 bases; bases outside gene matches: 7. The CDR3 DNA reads TGCGCCAGCAGCCCAGGACAGGGAGGTACTGAAGCTTTCTTT. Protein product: CASSPGQGGTEAFF.

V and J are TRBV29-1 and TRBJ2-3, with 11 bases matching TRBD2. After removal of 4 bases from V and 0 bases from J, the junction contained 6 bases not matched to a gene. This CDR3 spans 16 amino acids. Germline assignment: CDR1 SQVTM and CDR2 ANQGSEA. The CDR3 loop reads CSVGALAGGSTDTQYF. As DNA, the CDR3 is TGCAGCGTTGGCGCGCTAGCGGGGGGAAGCACAGATACGCAGTATTTT.

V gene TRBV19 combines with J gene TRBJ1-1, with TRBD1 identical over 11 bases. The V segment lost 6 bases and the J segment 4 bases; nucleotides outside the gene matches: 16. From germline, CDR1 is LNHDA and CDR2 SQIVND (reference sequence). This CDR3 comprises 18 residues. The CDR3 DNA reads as TGTGCCAGTAGACACGCCCCGGACAGGGGGCTTCTTGGCACTGAAGCTTTCTTT. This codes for CASRHAPDRGLLGTEAFF.

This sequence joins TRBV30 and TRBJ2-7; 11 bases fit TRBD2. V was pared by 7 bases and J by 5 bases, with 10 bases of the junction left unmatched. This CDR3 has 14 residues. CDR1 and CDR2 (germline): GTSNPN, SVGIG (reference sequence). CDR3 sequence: CAFYSGREEDEQYF. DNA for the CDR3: TGTGCCTTTTATAGCGGGAGGGAAGAAGACGAGCAGTACTTC.

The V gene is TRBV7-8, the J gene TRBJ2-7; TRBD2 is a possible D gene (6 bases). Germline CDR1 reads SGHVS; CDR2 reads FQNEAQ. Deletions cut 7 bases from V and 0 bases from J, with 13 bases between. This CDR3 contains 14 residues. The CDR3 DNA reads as TGTGCCAGCACCGGGGACTCGAGCTCCTACGAGCAGTACTTC. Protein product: CASTGDSSSYEQYF. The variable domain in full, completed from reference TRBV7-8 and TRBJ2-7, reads GAGVSQSPRYKVAKRGQDVALRCDPISGHVSLFWYQQALGQGPEFLTYFQNEAQLDKSGLPSDRFFAERPEGSVSTLKIQRTQQEDSAVYLCASTGDSSSYEQYFGPGTRLTVT.

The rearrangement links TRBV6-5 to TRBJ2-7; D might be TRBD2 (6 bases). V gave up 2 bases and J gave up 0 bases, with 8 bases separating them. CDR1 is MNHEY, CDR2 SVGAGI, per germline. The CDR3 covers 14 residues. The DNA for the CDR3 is TGTGCCAGCAGTTACAGGGGACTCTCCTACGAGCAGTACTTC. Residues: CASSYRGLSYEQYF.

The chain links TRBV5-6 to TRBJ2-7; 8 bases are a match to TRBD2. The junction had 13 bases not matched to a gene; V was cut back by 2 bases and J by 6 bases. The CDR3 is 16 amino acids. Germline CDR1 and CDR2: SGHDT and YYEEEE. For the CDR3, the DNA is TGTGCCAGCAGCTTATGGCGGGGGGCCTCCATCTCCGAGCAGTACTTC. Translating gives CASSLWRGASISEQYF.

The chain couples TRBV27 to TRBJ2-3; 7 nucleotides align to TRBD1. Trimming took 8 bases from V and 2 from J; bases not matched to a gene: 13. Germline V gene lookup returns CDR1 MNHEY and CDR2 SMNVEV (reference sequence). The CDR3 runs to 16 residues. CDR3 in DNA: TGTGCCAGCGGATCCCGGGACAGAATTCTCACAGATACGCAGTATTTT. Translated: CASGSRDRILTDTQYF.

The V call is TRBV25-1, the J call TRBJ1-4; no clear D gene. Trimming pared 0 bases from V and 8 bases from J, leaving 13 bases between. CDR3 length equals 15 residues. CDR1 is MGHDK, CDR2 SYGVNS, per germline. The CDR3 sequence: CASSEYRGGREKLFF. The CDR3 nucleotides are TGTGCCAGCAGTGAATACCGAGGCGGGAGGGAAAAACTGTTTTTT.

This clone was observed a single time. CDR3 sequence (DNA): TGTGCCAGCAGTTCGACAGGTCCGAACACTGAAGCTTTCTTT. It is translated as CASSSTGPNTEAFF. J is TRBJ1-1 and V is TRBV28; a possible D gene is TRBD1 (6 bases). Deletions cut 4 bases from V and 1 base from J, with 10 bases between. CDR1 and CDR2 from the germline V gene are MDHEN and SYDVKM. This CDR3 spans 14 amino acids.

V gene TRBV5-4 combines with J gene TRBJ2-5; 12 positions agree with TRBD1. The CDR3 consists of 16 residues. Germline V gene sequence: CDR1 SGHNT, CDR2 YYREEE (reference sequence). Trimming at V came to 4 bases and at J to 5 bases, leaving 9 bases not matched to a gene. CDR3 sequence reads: CASSLDGTGGLETQYF. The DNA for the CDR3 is TGTGCCAGCAGCCTGGACGGGACAGGGGGCCTGGAGACCCAGTACTTC. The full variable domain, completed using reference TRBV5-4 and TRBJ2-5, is ETGVTQSPTHLIKTRGQQVTLRCSSQSGHNTVSWYQQALGQGPQFIFQYYREEENGRGNFPPRFSGLQFPNYSSELNVNALELDDSALYLCASSLDGTGGLETQYFGPGTRLLVL.

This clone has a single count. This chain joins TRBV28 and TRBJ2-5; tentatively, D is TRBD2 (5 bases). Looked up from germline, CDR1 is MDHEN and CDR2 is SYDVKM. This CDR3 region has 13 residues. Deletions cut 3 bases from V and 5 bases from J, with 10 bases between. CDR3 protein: CASSFGSAETQYF. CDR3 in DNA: TGTGCCAGCAGTTTTGGTAGCGCGGAGACCCAGTACTTC.

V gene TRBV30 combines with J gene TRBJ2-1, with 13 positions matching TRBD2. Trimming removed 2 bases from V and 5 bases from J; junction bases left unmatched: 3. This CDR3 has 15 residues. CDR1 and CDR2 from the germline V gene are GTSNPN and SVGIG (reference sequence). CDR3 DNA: TGTGCCTGGAGTAAGGGACTAGCGGGAAACAATGAGCAGTTCTTC. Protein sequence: CAWSKGLAGNNEQFF.

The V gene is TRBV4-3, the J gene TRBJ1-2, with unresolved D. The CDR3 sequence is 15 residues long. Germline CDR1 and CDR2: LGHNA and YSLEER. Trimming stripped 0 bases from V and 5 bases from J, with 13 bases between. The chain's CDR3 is CASSQDDVSVYGYTF. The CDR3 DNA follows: TGCGCCAGCAGCCAAGACGATGTATCGGTATATGGCTACACCTTC.

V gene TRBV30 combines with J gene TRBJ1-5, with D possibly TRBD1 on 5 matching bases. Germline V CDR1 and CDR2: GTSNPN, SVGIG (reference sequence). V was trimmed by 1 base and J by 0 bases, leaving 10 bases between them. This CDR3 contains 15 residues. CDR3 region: CAWSGGSVSNQPQHF. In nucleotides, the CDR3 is TGTGCCTGGAGTGGGGGCAGTGTTAGCAATCAGCCCCAGCATTTT.

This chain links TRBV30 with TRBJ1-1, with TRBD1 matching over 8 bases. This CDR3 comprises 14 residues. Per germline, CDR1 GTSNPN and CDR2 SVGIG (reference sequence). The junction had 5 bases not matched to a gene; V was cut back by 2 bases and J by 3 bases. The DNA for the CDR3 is TGTGCCTGGAGTAAACAGGGGGGTTACACTGAAGCTTTCTTT. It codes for CAWSKQGGYTEAFF.

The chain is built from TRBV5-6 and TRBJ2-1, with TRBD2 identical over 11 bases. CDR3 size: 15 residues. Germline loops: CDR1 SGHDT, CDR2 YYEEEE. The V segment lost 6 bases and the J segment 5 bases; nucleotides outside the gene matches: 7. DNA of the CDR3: TGTGCCAGCACCTTACTACTAGCGGGGGACAATGAGCAGTTCTTC. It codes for CASTLLLAGDNEQFF.

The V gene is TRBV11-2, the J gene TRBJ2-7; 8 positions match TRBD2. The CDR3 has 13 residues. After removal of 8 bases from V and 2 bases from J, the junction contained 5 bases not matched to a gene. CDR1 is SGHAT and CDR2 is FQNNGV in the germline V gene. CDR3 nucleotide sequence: TGTGCCAGCGCTCCGGGAGGGCCCTACGAGCAGTACTTC. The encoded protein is CASAPGGPYEQYF.

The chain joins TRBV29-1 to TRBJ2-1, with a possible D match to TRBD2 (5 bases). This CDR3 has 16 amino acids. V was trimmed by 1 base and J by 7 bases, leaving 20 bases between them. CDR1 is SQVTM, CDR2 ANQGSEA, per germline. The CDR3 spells CSVEALAKEVRNEQFF. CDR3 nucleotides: TGCAGCGTTGAAGCCCTAGCTAAGGAGGTTCGAAATGAGCAGTTCTTC.

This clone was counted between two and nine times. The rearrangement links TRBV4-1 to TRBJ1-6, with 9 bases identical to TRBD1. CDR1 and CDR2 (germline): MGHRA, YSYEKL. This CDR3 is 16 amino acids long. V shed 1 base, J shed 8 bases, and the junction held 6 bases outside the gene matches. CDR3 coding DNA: TGCGCCAGCAGCCAAGGCTTGGGACAGGGAGATTCACCCCTCCACTTT. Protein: CASSQGLGQGDSPLHF.

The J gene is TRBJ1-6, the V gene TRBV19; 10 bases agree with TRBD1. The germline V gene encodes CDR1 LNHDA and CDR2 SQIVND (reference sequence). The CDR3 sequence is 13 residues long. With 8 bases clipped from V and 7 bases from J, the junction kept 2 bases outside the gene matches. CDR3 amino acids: CASGTGVNSPLHF. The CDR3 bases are TGTGCCAGTGGGACAGGGGTCAATTCACCCCTCCACTTT.

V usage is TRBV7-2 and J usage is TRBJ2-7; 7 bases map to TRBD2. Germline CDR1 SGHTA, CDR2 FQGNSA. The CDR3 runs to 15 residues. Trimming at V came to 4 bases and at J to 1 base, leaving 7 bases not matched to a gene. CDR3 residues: CASSYTSAPSYEQYF. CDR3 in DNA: TGTGCCAGCAGCTATACTAGCGCGCCGTCCTACGAGCAGTACTTC.